This record looks at one TCR beta chain sequence and its context. Its antigen is as yet unknown. Clones were sequenced by immunoSEQ multiplex PCR, and TCRdb holds only the in-frame ones, with some missing. The sample shows about 510,000 clones, 95% to 97% of them seen only once. Partitioning of CD4+ cells yielded a CD45RA+ naive subset and a CD45RA-negative memory subset. This sample was taken from a study of shared clonotypes between healthy human individuals. Study-wide findings and caveats: An anticipated effect of sequencing depth on clonotype sharing among donors was recognized.

Sequenced material: naive CD4+ T cells sorted from blood. Subset denoted: CD45RA+ positively selected. This receptor was taken from a woman younger than 45 in good health.

CDR3 in DNA: TGTGCCAGCTCACCATCGGAGGTTCATGGCTACACCTTC. Residues: CASSPSEVHGYTF. The chain couples TRBV18 to TRBJ1-2; D gene unclear. The CDR3 has 13 amino acids. V lost 2 bases, J lost 6 bases, and 10 bases lay in between. CDR1 is KGHSH, CDR2 LQKENI, per germline.